Sequencing of this TCR beta chain was carried out in a study of OX40 agonist ivuxolimab in advanced cancers. Study details: Administration of intravenous ivuxolimab to patients occurred every 2 weeks at 0.01 to 10 mg/kg. Points from the study as a whole: Clonal expansion in partial responders at 0.1-3.0 mg/kg ranked among the lowest.

TCRdb's copy holds only in-frame clones and misses some; the assay was immunoSEQ multiplex PCR. The repertoire holds around 67,000 clones, with 80% as singletons. Trimming pared 11 bases from V and 0 bases from J, leaving 19 bases between. Germline V gives CDR1 MNHNY, CDR2 SVGAGI (reference sequence). CDR3 size: 15 residues. This clone was observed a few times. The antigen remains unidentified. Sequencing used CD4+ or CD8+ T cells sorted from blood, obtained in a trial of the OX40 agonist ivuxolimab. The sequence came from an adult with an advanced solid tumor such as melanoma, head and neck, liver or kidney cancer. This rearrangement joins TRBV6-6 to TRBJ1-2, with D tentatively TRBD1 (6 bases). In DNA form, the CDR3 reads TGTGCCTATTTTGTGTGGGGGCGGGCTAACTATGGCTACACCTTC. This translates into CAYFVWGRANYGYTF.